Below, 27 T cell receptor beta chains from the same sample are listed, as sequenced in a study of T cell clonality in common variable immunodeficiency. Overall study findings and caveats: Common variable immunodeficiency TCR beta sequences reportedly had fewer deletions and N-nucleotide insertions.

TCRdb's table, derived via immunoSEQ multiplex PCR, lists solely in-frame clones and lacks some. This sample carries about 33,000 clones, none of them present only once. Their cognate antigens are unknown. Material: peripheral blood mononuclear cells. The receptors originated from a human donor with common variable immunodeficiency.

This clone has only a few counts. The CDR3 end falls 3 residues outside the read, so it is completed with the germline J gene. This chain connects TRBV6-1 to TRBJ1-4; D gene uncertain. CDR1 is MNHNS and CDR2 is SASEGT in the germline V gene. This CDR3 has 13 amino acids. CDR3 in amino acids: CASSEGRAGKLFF. The part of the CDR3 DNA that was read is TGTGCCAGCAGTGAAGGACGGGCGGGGAAA.

There are many counts of this clone. The DNA ends 3 residues before the CDR3 does, and the rest of the CDR3 is filled in from the germline J gene. The chain employs TRBV18 and TRBJ1-1, with TRBD1 identical over 9 bases. There are 12 residues in the CDR3. Germline-derived CDR1 and CDR2 are KGHSH and LQKENI. The trim removed 4 bases at V and 7 bases at J, leaving 1 base unmatched. CDR3 DNA, as far as it was read: TGTGCCAGCTCACGGGACAGGGATGAA. This codes for CASSRDRDE. The complete CDR3 protein is CASSRDRDEAFF.

This clone has more than one count but fewer than ten. The DNA read from the CDR3 is TGTGCCAGTAAGGACGAACTTACCCGGGGTAGCACTGAA. Its translation: CASKDELTRGSTE. The whole CDR3 reads CASKDELTRGSTEAFF. The rearrangement links TRBV19 to TRBJ1-1; D gene unclear. The read comes to an end 3 residues before the CDR3 does, leaving the germline J gene to fill in the end. V lost 7 bases to trimming and J lost 4 bases, with 22 bases between them. This CDR3 has 16 amino acids. CDR1 is LNHDA and CDR2 is SQIVND in the germline V gene (reference sequence).

This clone was observed at least ten times. The DNA ends 3 residues before the CDR3 does, and the rest of the CDR3 is filled in from the germline J gene. This rearrangement joins TRBV23-1 to TRBJ2-3; 10 nucleotides agree with TRBD1. TRBV23-1 is designated an ORF whose function remains uncertain. The CDR3 length is 14 residues. J was trimmed by 3 bases and V by 5 bases; bases with no gene match: 2. This chain's CDR3 is CASSWTGGTDTQYF. The CDR3 DNA, read in part, is TGCGCCAGCAGTTGGACAGGGGGGACAGATACG.

This clone was seen at least ten times. The CDR3 reads CASRRDSPVQETQYF. Partial CDR3 DNA: TGCGCCAGCAGGCGGGACTCTCCCGTCCAAGAGACC. The V gene is TRBV5-1, the J gene TRBJ2-5, with D possibly matching TRBD2 (6 bases). The sequence runs out 3 residues before the end of the CDR3; the remainder is reconstructed from the germline J gene. The CDR3 spans 15 residues. V lost 5 bases and J 1 base, leaving 15 bases between the germline ends. Germline CDR1 reads SGHRS; CDR2 reads YFSETQ.

Ten or more counts support this clone. The DNA ends 3 residues before the CDR3 does, and the rest of the CDR3 is filled in from the germline J gene. The chain recombines TRBV30 with TRBJ1-1; D unclear. CDR3 length: 17 residues. The V end was cut by 4 bases, the J end by 3 bases, with 24 bases between. Germline loops: CDR1 GTSNPN, CDR2 SVGIG (reference sequence). The sequenced part of the CDR3 DNA is TGTGCCTGGAAGATGGAGTGGTGGCCAGGAGGGCACACTGAA. Translation: CAWKMEWWPGGHTE. The full CDR3 sequence reads CAWKMEWWPGGHTEAFF.

This clone was detected a few times. Read sequence stops 3 residues before the CDR3 end, and the germline J gene provides the missing end. The chain employs TRBV19 and TRBJ2-1; 8 bases align to TRBD1. Germline CDR1 and CDR2: LNHDA and SQIVND (reference sequence). Trimming at V came to 9 bases and at J to 6 bases, leaving 7 bases not matched to a gene. This CDR3 comprises 13 residues. CDR3 region: CASSGTGSNEQFF. CDR3 DNA, as far as it was read: TGTGCCAGCTCCGGGACAGGTAGCAATGAG.

Judged by abundance, this clone is medium-sized. The read halts 3 residues ahead of the CDR3 end, with the missing end drawn from the germline J gene. The rearrangement joins TRBV12-3 or TRBV12-4 to TRBJ1-1; 7 bases fit TRBD1. The CDR3 consists of 13 residues. V trimming: 5 bases; J trimming: 4 bases; junction bases outside the gene matches: 4. The sequenced CDR3 bases are TGTGCCAGCAGTACCTACAGGGGCACTGAA. It is translated as CASSTYRGTE. The full CDR3 protein reads CASSTYRGTEAFF.

This clone was seen ten or more times. Coverage ceases 3 residues before the CDR3 finishes, and the germline J gene fills in the end. The rearrangement links TRBV4-1 to TRBJ2-1; the match to TRBD1 covers 8 bases. V shed 2 bases, J shed 5 bases, and the junction held 11 bases outside the gene matches. This CDR3 is 17 amino acids long. Germline V gene sequence: CDR1 MGHRA, CDR2 YSYEKL. The CDR3 DNA, read in part, is TGCGCCAGCAGCCAACATACCCAGGGGGCTCTACACAATGAG. Translated: CASSQHTQGALHNE. The complete CDR3 reads CASSQHTQGALHNEQFF.

The sample holds a few counts of this clone. The CDR3 extends 3 residues past the end of the read, so its final part is completed from the germline J gene. The V and J genes are TRBV30 and TRBJ1-5; D unclear. Germline V gene data show CDR1 as GTSNPN and CDR2 as SVGIG (reference sequence). This CDR3 is built from 14 residues. The V and J ends lost 4 bases and 7 bases respectively, with 17 bases between them. CDR3 sequence reads: CAWTSGGSRQPQHF. The DNA read from the CDR3 is TGTGCCTGGACCTCAGGAGGGTCGAGGCAGCCC.

This clone was counted between two and nine times. With the read ending 3 residues before the CDR3 end, the germline J gene is used to fill in that end. The chain carries TRBV11-2 and TRBJ2-7; TRBD1 is a possible D gene (7 bases). Looked up from germline, CDR1 is SGHAT and CDR2 is FQNNGV. V was cut by 5 bases and J by 5 bases, with 19 bases left in between. The CDR3 contains 15 residues. CDR3 protein: CASSPQRQGGDEQYF. The part of the CDR3 DNA that was read is TGTGCCAGCAGCCCCCAACGACAGGGAGGCGACGAG. The full variable domain, with the rest looked up from reference TRBV11-2 and TRBJ2-7, is EAGVAQSPRYKIIEKRQSVAFWCNPISGHATLYWYQQILGQGPKLLIQFQNNGVVDDSQLPKDRFSAERLKGVDSTLKIQPAKLEDSAVYLCASSPQRQGGDEQYFGPGTRLTVT.

Many counts were recorded for this clone. The CDR3 end is not reached by the read, which stops 3 residues before it; the germline J gene fills it in. The V gene is TRBV3-1 (or the pseudogene TRBV3-2), the J gene TRBJ1-1; 9 positions match TRBD1. Trimming removed 6 bases from V and 1 base from J; junction bases left unmatched: 0. CDR1 is LGHDT, CDR2 YNNKEL, per germline (reference sequence). There are 13 residues in the CDR3. Incomplete CDR3 DNA: TGTGCCAGCAGGGACAGGGGGAACACTGAA. It codes for CASRDRGNTE. The complete CDR3 reads CASRDRGNTEAFF.

Worth noting for this clone: The read ends 3 residues shy of where the CDR3 ends; the end is completed using the germline J gene. The same CDR3 is also encoded by other DNA sequences in this sample. The chain couples TRBV19 to TRBJ2-1; 8 nucleotides align to TRBD2. The CDR3 sequence is 14 residues long. In germline, CDR1 is LNHDA, CDR2 SQIVND (reference sequence). V shed 3 bases and J 9 bases; nucleotides not matched to a gene: 7. The sequenced part of the CDR3 DNA is TGTGCCAGTAGTATCCGGGGGGGCCTGAGTGAG. It specifies CASSIRGGLSE. In full, the CDR3 reads CASSIRGGLSEQFF. The full variable domain, with the rest looked up from reference TRBV19 and TRBJ2-1, is DGGITQSPKYLFRKEGQNVTLSCEQNLNHDAMYWYRQDPGQGLRLIYYSQIVNDFQKGDIAEGYSVSREKKESFPLTVTSAQKNPTAFYLCASSIRGGLSEQFFGPGTRLTVL.

In its sample, this clone was seen many times. The CDR3 is cut off 3 residues early in the read; its end comes from the germline J gene. This sequence joins TRBV29-1 and TRBJ2-5; 8 positions agree with TRBD2. Looked up from germline, CDR1 is SQVTM and CDR2 is ANQGSEA. This CDR3 spans 15 amino acids. V lost 3 bases, J lost 4 bases, and 10 bases stayed unmatched. The part of the CDR3 DNA that was read is TGCAGCGTTGATCTCCGGGGGAGCGGGGGAGAGACC. As protein: CSVDLRGSGGET. The entire CDR3 protein reads CSVDLRGSGGETQYF. Filled out from reference TRBV29-1 and TRBJ2-5, the complete variable domain reads SAVISQKPSRDICQRGTSLTIQCQVDSQVTMMFWYRQQPGQSLTLIATANQGSEATYESGFVIDKFPISRPNLTFSTLTVSNMSPEDSSIYLCSVDLRGSGGETQYFGPGTRLLVL.

The table lists this clone with a few counts. The sequence runs out 3 residues before the end of the CDR3; the remainder is reconstructed from the germline J gene. J is TRBJ2-2 and V is TRBV7-2, with 7 bases lining up with TRBD2. With 3 bases clipped from V and 6 bases from J, the junction kept 4 bases outside the gene matches. CDR1 and CDR2 from the germline V gene are SGHTA and FQGNSA. CDR3 length: 14 amino acids. The CDR3 loop is CASSFARGAGELFF. The CDR3 DNA, read in part, is TGTGCCAGCAGCTTCGCTCGGGGGGCCGGGGAG.

This clone was counted many times. The read gets to within 3 residues of the CDR3 end, and the germline J gene fills in the rest. The chain couples TRBV28 to TRBJ1-3; 9 bases align to TRBD1. CDR1 and CDR2 from the germline V gene are MDHEN and SYDVKM. The V and J ends lost 10 bases and 6 bases, in that order; junction bases with no gene match: 10. The CDR3 length is 14 residues. The CDR3 sequence: CAIQGLQGANTIYF. CDR3 bases read: TGTGCCATCCAGGGACTACAGGGGGCAAACACC.

On this clone: The read ends 3 residues early relative to the CDR3; the germline J gene fills the gap. The rearrangement links TRBV6-1 to TRBJ2-5, with unresolved D. Looked up from germline, CDR1 is MNHNS and CDR2 is SASEGT. The CDR3 length is 12 residues. Trimming took 3 bases from V and 5 from J, leaving 7 bases between them. Incomplete CDR3 DNA: TGTGCCAGCAGTGATTTACGGGAGACC. Its protein product is CASSDLRET. The CDR3 as a whole reads CASSDLRETQYF.

To note about this clone: The CDR3 extends 3 residues past the end of the read, so its final part is completed from the germline J gene. The chain recombines TRBV11-3 with TRBJ2-7; 10 bases map to TRBD1. The V segment lost 5 bases and the J segment 5 bases; nucleotides outside the gene matches: 6. The germline CDR1 and CDR2 sequences are SGHNT and YENEEA. The CDR3 extends over 14 amino acids. CDR3 residues: CASSPGTGAHEQYF. CDR3 bases read: TGTGCCAGCAGCCCAGGGACAGGGGCCCACGAG.

This clone has only a few counts. Read data end 3 residues before the CDR3 end; the end is taken from the germline J gene. The chain employs TRBV18 and TRBJ2-2; D might be TRBD2 (7 bases). Trimming cost V 1 base and J 6 bases, with 15 bases left between them. CDR3 length: 16 residues. Germline V CDR1 and CDR2: KGHSH, LQKENI. CDR3 in amino acids: CASSPRPSGGPGELFF. The CDR3 DNA, read in part, is TGTGCCAGCTCACCACGACCCTCCGGGGGGCCCGGGGAG.

In its sample, this clone was seen a few times. The observed sequence ends 3 residues before the CDR3 terminus, with the missing tail filled in from the germline J gene. The rearrangement uses TRBV19 and TRBJ1-1, with 7 bases matching TRBD1. Germline V gives CDR1 LNHDA, CDR2 SQIVND (reference sequence). The CDR3 sequence is 15 residues long. V was pared by 6 bases and J by 7 bases, with 14 bases of the junction left unmatched. CDR3 sequence reads: CASSGDKGARGEAFF. The sequenced CDR3 bases are TGTGCCAGTAGCGGGGACAAGGGGGCAAGGGGTGAA.

The sample holds many counts of this clone. The sequenced fragment ends 3 residues before the CDR3 boundary, so the rest is inferred from the germline J gene. This chain connects TRBV19 to TRBJ1-6; D is unclear. With 4 bases removed from V and 10 bases from J, the gap between germline ends came to 17 bases. The CDR3 is 15 residues long. Germline V lookup: CDR1 LNHDA, CDR2 SQIVND (reference sequence). The CDR3 bases that were read are TGTGCCAGTAGTACTCGGCCCGCCGGCGGGTCACCC. Its translation: CASSTRPAGGSP. The CDR3 as a whole reads CASSTRPAGGSPLHF. The full variable domain, in which reference TRBV19 and TRBJ1-6 provide the parts outside the CDR3, is DGGITQSPKYLFRKEGQNVTLSCEQNLNHDAMYWYRQDPGQGLRLIYYSQIVNDFQKGDIAEGYSVSREKKESFPLTVTSAQKNPTAFYLCASSTRPAGGSPLHFGNGTRLTVT.

This clone appeared many times. CDR3 amino acids: CASSETGTYEQYF. The DNA read from the CDR3 is TGTGCCAGCAGTGAGACGGGGACCTACGAG. The chain uses TRBV2 and TRBJ2-7; D perhaps matches TRBD2 (5 bases). The read terminates 3 residues before the CDR3 end, so the remaining end is supplied by the germline J gene. V was cut by 3 bases and J by 2 bases, with 8 bases left in between. CDR1 SNHLY and CDR2 FYNNEI come from the germline V gene. This CDR3 comprises 13 residues.

Of note for this clone: Read sequence stops 3 residues before the CDR3 end, and the germline J gene provides the missing end. The chain employs TRBV2 and TRBJ1-1; tentative D call: TRBD1 (6 bases). The ends were cut back, 6 bases at V and 3 bases at J, with 14 bases in the middle. The CDR3 runs 14 residues. The germline gives CDR1 SNHLY, CDR2 FYNNEI. This CDR3 reads CASRLGGAYTEAFF. The sequenced part of the CDR3 DNA is TGTGCCAGCAGATTAGGGGGGGCCTACACTGAA.

This clone was detected only a few times. The CDR3 end lies 3 residues beyond the end of the read and is filled in from the germline J gene. The genes are TRBV30 and TRBJ1-2; 9 nucleotides line up with TRBD1. The CDR3 has 13 amino acids. Germline assignment: CDR1 GTSNPN and CDR2 SVGIG (reference sequence). The chain's CDR3 is CAWSVQGAEGYTF. CDR3 DNA (partial): TGTGCCTGGAGTGTACAGGGGGCTGAGGGC.

This clone showed up many times. The read stops 3 residues short of the end of the CDR3; the missing end is completed from the germline J gene. The V gene is TRBV7-2, the J gene TRBJ1-1, with D hard to call. This CDR3 spans 15 amino acids. Germline V gene lookup returns CDR1 SGHTA and CDR2 FQGNSA. The V gene lost 1 base and the J gene lost 4 bases, with 13 bases spanning the gap. CDR3 loop: CASSLVAGTSTEAFF. The part of the CDR3 DNA that was read is TGTGCCAGCAGCTTAGTAGCCGGTACCAGCACTGAA.

This clone was picked up many times. The read is 3 residues too short to cover the CDR3 end, so that end is filled in from the germline J gene. The chain has TRBV29-1 and TRBJ2-5; 11 nucleotides agree with TRBD1. V shed 3 bases and J 5 bases; nucleotides not matched to a gene: 8. This CDR3 is 15 amino acids long. Germline assignment: CDR1 SQVTM and CDR2 ANQGSEA. The CDR3 reads CSVERGGQGVETQYF. The sequenced part of the CDR3 DNA is TGCAGCGTTGAGAGAGGGGGACAGGGGGTGGAGACC.

This clone occurred a few times. The read finishes 3 residues shy of the CDR3 end, and the germline J gene is used to complete it. V is TRBV6-2 or TRBV6-3 and J is TRBJ1-2, with a possible D match to TRBD1 (5 bases). The CDR3 loop spans 15 amino acids. CDR1 and CDR2 from the germline V gene are MNHEY and SVGEGT. The DNA read from the CDR3 is TGTGCCAGCAGGCGAGACAACTCTGGGGCGAGGGGC. It yields the protein CASRRDNSGARG. The entire CDR3 sequence reads CASRRDNSGARGYTF.